The subject of this entry is one T cell receptor beta chain. Its antigen is undetermined. Germline-derived CDR1 and CDR2 are MNHEY and SVGAGI. V lost 0 bases and J lost 6; bases outside the gene matches: 2. There are 15 residues in the CDR3. These data originate in a study of tumor-infiltrating lymphocytes in localized non-small cell lung cancer. Study findings and constraints: Not all patients were TCR sequenced, owing to tissue quantity.

Sequenced by immunoSEQ multiplex PCR; TCRdb stores in-frame clones only, minus some. The sample has about 10,000 clones, about 81% seen once. V gene TRBV6-5 combines with J gene TRBJ1-5, with TRBD1 identical over 10 bases. The sequence was collected from a human donor with non-small cell lung cancer. The sequenced sample was uninvolved lung tissue not adjacent to the tumor. The CDR3 DNA is TGTGCCAGCAGTTACTCGGGACAGGGGTCTCAGCCCCAGCATTTT. It is translated as CASSYSGQGSQPQHF.